The 26 T cell receptor beta chains in this list originate from one sample, sequenced in a study of cytomegalovirus exposure and HLA in healthy donors. The PCR was carried out with 60 Vbeta primers and 13 Jbeta primers. Profiling relied on immunoSEQ multiplex PCR, and the TCRdb table lists in-frame clones only, not all of them. The repertoire holds some 130,000 clones, with 76% as singletons. Sequenced: PBMCs. Receptors were obtained from a man in his forties in good health and CMV-seronegative.

The J gene is TRBJ1-6, the V gene TRBV19; D possibly corresponds to TRBD1 (5 bases). Trimming cost V 3 bases and J 8 bases, with 11 bases left between them. The CDR3 totals 14 residues. Germline CDR1 LNHDA, CDR2 SQIVND (reference sequence). In DNA form, the CDR3 reads TGTGCCAGTAGTATGGGCAGGGTTGATTCACCCCTCCACTTT. The encoded protein is CASSMGRVDSPLHF.

V usage is TRBV27 and J usage is TRBJ2-7, with 10 bases lining up with TRBD2. After removal of 2 bases from V and 4 bases from J, the junction contained 5 bases not matched to a gene. Germline lookup yields CDR1 MNHEY and CDR2 SMNVEV (reference sequence). This CDR3 is 15 amino acids long. CDR3 sequence: CASSLTTSGEYEQYF. CDR3 in DNA: TGTGCCAGCAGTTTAACCACTAGCGGGGAATACGAGCAGTACTTC.

The V call is TRBV9, the J call TRBJ2-1; D is unclear. Germline-derived CDR1 and CDR2 are SGDLS and YYNGEE. CDR3 length: 14 amino acids. V was shortened by 3 bases and J by 5 bases, with 12 bases between the two germline ends. CDR3 DNA sequence: TGTGCCAGCAGCGGAACATATACGAACAATGAGCAGTTCTTC. This codes for CASSGTYTNNEQFF.

The chain uses TRBV10-3 and TRBJ2-6; 7 bases line up with TRBD1. The CDR3 is 21 amino acids. V dropped 7 bases and J dropped 4; count of bases not matched to a gene: 25. Germline V gene data show CDR1 as ENHRY and CDR2 as SYGVKD. The CDR3 DNA reads as TGTGCCATCACAGGGTCCGAAACCGGGACAGATACTCTCTGGGGGGCCAACGTCCTGACTTTC. As protein: CAITGSETGTDTLWGANVLTF.

V gene TRBV19 combines with J gene TRBJ2-2, with D hard to call. CDR1 and CDR2 (germline): LNHDA, SQIVND (reference sequence). Trimming took 5 bases from V and 7 from J, leaving 11 bases between them. The CDR3 sequence is 13 residues long. CDR3: CASSSQRGGELFF. DNA for the CDR3: TGTGCCAGTAGTTCACAACGAGGCGGGGAGCTGTTTTTT.

This rearrangement joins TRBV11-3 to TRBJ2-1; 8 nucleotides agree with TRBD2. CDR3 size: 16 residues. Germline loops: CDR1 SGHNT, CDR2 YENEEA. J gave up 4 bases and V 2 bases, and 7 bases lay outside the gene matches. Written as DNA, the CDR3 is TGTGCCAGCAGCTTAACAAGCGGGGGTGTATACAATGAGCAGTTCTTC. Translated: CASSLTSGGVYNEQFF.

The chain recombines TRBV18 with TRBJ2-5; TRBD2 matches 9 bases. The V and J ends lost 2 bases and 4 bases, in that order; junction bases with no gene match: 5. The CDR3 extends over 15 amino acids. Germline V lookup: CDR1 KGHSH, CDR2 LQKENI. For the CDR3, the DNA is TGTGCCAGCTCACCAGGCGGGGGGGCACGAGAGACCCAGTACTTC. Translating it yields CASSPGGGARETQYF.

This clone was counted once. The J gene is TRBJ2-7, the V gene TRBV11-1, with TRBD1 matching 10 bases. CDR3 length: 13 residues. The ends lost 6 bases at V and 6 bases at J; junction bases unmatched: 5. Germline CDR1 is SGHAT and CDR2 is FQDESV (reference sequence). The CDR3 sequence is CASRPGTGAEQYF. CDR3 sequence (DNA): TGTGCCAGCAGACCCGGGACAGGGGCCGAGCAGTACTTC.

The rearrangement links TRBV5-1 to TRBJ2-5, with 11 nucleotides matching TRBD1. Trimming at V came to 7 bases and at J to 5 bases, leaving 13 bases not matched to a gene. The CDR3 covers 16 residues. Per the germline V gene, CDR1 is SGHRS and CDR2 is YFSETQ. The CDR3 loop reads CASRGQGAGGGETQYF. The CDR3 DNA reads TGCGCCAGCCGAGGACAGGGGGCTGGGGGAGGTGAGACCCAGTACTTC.

This chain links TRBV25-1 with TRBJ1-1; TRBD1 matches at 7 bases. The J segment lost 5 bases and the V segment lost 6 bases, leaving 3 bases of the junction unmatched. There are 12 residues in the CDR3. Germline V gives CDR1 MGHDK, CDR2 SYGVNS. The chain's CDR3 is CASRQGYTEAFF. Here the CDR3 DNA reads TGTGCCAGCAGACAGGGGTATACTGAAGCTTTCTTT.

Of note for this clone: Other DNA sequences in the same sample also yield this CDR3. The V gene is TRBV4-3, the J gene TRBJ1-4, with 7 bases identical to TRBD1. CDR3 length: 14 residues. Unmatched junction bases numbered 1, after V lost 1 base and J lost 5 bases. Looked up from germline, CDR1 is LGHNA and CDR2 is YSLEER. The CDR3 sequence: CASSQGQGNEKLFF. The CDR3 DNA reads TGCGCCAGCAGCCAAGGACAGGGAAATGAAAAACTGTTTTTT.

J is TRBJ1-6 and V is TRBV7-9; D is undetermined. Germline V lookup: CDR1 SEHNR, CDR2 FQNEAQ (reference sequence). CDR3 length equals 18 residues. Trimming took off 4 bases at V and 0 bases at J, with 16 bases between the two ends. The CDR3 nucleotides are TGTGCCAGCAGCTCGGGTTCGTCCGGCAGCTCCTATAATTCACCCCTCCACTTT. Its translation is CASSSGSSGSSYNSPLHF.

V gene TRBV5-8 combines with J gene TRBJ1-2; no clear D. V lost 5 bases, J lost 8 bases, and 7 bases lay in between. Per germline, CDR1 SGHTS and CDR2 YDEGEE. The CDR3 spans 10 residues. The CDR3 reads CASSSGGYTF. The CDR3 bases are TGTGCCAGCAGTTCGGGGGGCTACACCTTC. Drawing the rest from reference TRBV5-8 and TRBJ1-2, the complete variable domain is EAGVTQSPTHLIKTRGQQATLRCSPISGHTSVYWYQQALGLGLQFLLWYDEGEERNRGNFPPRFSGRQFPNYSSELNVNALELEDSALYLCASSSGGYTFGSGTRLTVV.

The V and J genes are TRBV19 and TRBJ2-1; tentative D call: TRBD1 (6 bases). The V end lost 3 bases, the J end lost 5 bases, and 14 bases lay between the germline ends. Germline CDR1 LNHDA, CDR2 SQIVND (reference sequence). CDR3 length equals 15 residues. This CDR3 is CASSMVQGPNNEQFF. The CDR3 coding sequence is TGTGCCAGTAGTATGGTGCAGGGGCCCAACAATGAGCAGTTCTTC.

V usage is TRBV9 and J usage is TRBJ2-3; TRBD1 agrees at 7 bases. This CDR3 region has 16 residues. V lost 2 bases and J lost 2; bases outside the gene matches: 8. Germline CDR1 SGDLS, CDR2 YYNGEE. CDR3 loop: CASSVTGASSTDTQYF. Written as DNA, the CDR3 is TGTGCCAGCAGCGTCACAGGGGCAAGCTCCACAGATACGCAGTATTTT.

This clone appeared a few times. In DNA, the CDR3 is TGTGCCAGCAGCCAAGACCTATCGCCAGGGTATTCCTACGAGCAGTACTTC. Translation gives CASSQDLSPGYSYEQYF. The chain links TRBV14 to TRBJ2-7; tentatively, D is TRBD1 (5 bases). V was cut by 0 bases and J by 1 base, with 16 bases left in between. CDR3 length: 17 residues. CDR1 SGHDN and CDR2 FVKESK come from the germline V gene.

The V gene is TRBV7-8, the J gene TRBJ2-7; 8 bases agree with TRBD1. The trim removed 8 bases at V and 4 bases at J, leaving 13 bases unmatched. From germline, CDR1 is SGHVS and CDR2 FQNEAQ. This CDR3 spans 15 amino acids. CDR3 loop: CASGLAGDRLYEQYF. The CDR3 DNA follows: TGTGCCAGCGGTCTCGCCGGGGACAGGTTATACGAGCAGTACTTC.

The chain has TRBV7-2 and TRBJ1-2, with TRBD1 matching 7 bases. CDR1 and CDR2 (germline): SGHTA, FQGNSA. The trim removed 5 bases at V and 0 bases at J, leaving 12 bases unmatched. The CDR3 is made up of 17 amino acids. The CDR3 nucleotides read TGTGCCAGCAGCCCGTACGGCCGGGACAGTGCTAACTATGGCTACACCTTC. Its translation: CASSPYGRDSANYGYTF.

CDR3 in DNA: TGTGCCAGCAGCGGCCGTGAGGGATTCCCCTACAATGAGCAGTTCTTC. This translates into CASSGREGFPYNEQFF. The chain couples TRBV5-4 to TRBJ2-1, with a weak D call TRBD2 (5 bases). V shed 4 bases and J shed 2 bases, with 16 bases lying between them. The CDR3 loop spans 16 amino acids. Germline CDR1 is SGHNT and CDR2 is YYREEE (reference sequence). Using reference TRBV5-4 and TRBJ2-1 for the parts outside the CDR3, the full variable domain is ETGVTQSPTHLIKTRGQQVTLRCSSQSGHNTVSWYQQALGQGPQFIFQYYREEENGRGNFPPRFSGLQFPNYSSELNVNALELDDSALYLCASSGREGFPYNEQFFGPGTRLTVL.

This chain connects TRBV29-1 to TRBJ1-2; 8 nucleotides align to TRBD1. V lost 7 bases, J lost 4 bases, and 14 bases stayed unmatched. Looked up from germline, CDR1 is SQVTM and CDR2 is ANQGSEA. The CDR3 runs 15 residues. The CDR3 bases are TGCAGCGCCCTCCACCAGGGGGCGCGCGGCTATGGCTACACCTTC. Translation gives CSALHQGARGYGYTF.

CDR3: CASSFQGVVYEQYF. CDR3 nucleotides: TGTGCCAGCAGCTTCCAGGGGGTGGTCTACGAGCAGTACTTC. The rearrangement links TRBV7-9 to TRBJ2-7, with TRBD1 matching 7 bases. This CDR3 region has 14 residues. Germline CDR1 is SEHNR and CDR2 is FQNEAQ (reference sequence). V shed 3 bases and J 3 bases; nucleotides not matched to a gene: 5. Based on the CDR3 plus reference TRBV7-9 and TRBJ2-7, the full variable domain is DTGVSQNPRHKITKRGQNVTFRCDPISEHNRLYWYRQTLGQGPEFLTYFQNEAQLEKSRLLSDRFSAERPKGSFSTLEIQRTEQGDSAMYLCASSFQGVVYEQYFGPGTRLTVT.

The genes are TRBV13 and TRBJ2-5; weak D call: TRBD2 (5 bases). Germline CDR1 and CDR2: PRHDT and FYEKMQ (reference sequence). V lost 5 bases and J lost 4, with 5 bases in between. CDR3 size: 11 residues. The CDR3 coding sequence is TGTGCCAGCAGCGCGGGAGAGACCCAGTACTTC. As protein: CASSAGETQYF.

The CDR3 region has the DNA TGTGCCAGCAGCGAATCCCGGGGGAGCACAGATACGCAGTATTTT. It is translated as CASSESRGSTDTQYF. V is TRBV9 and J is TRBJ2-3; TRBD2 is a possible D gene (6 bases). This CDR3 is 15 amino acids long. V was clipped by 3 bases and J by 0 bases, with 11 bases between them. The germline gives CDR1 SGDLS, CDR2 YYNGEE.

This clone was detected only a few times. The rearrangement links TRBV28 to TRBJ1-5, with D unclear. Germline-derived CDR1 and CDR2 are MDHEN and SYDVKM. The CDR3 is 15 residues long. The V and J ends lost 2 bases and 5 bases respectively, with 13 bases between them. The CDR3 DNA is TGTGCCAGCAGTTTAGGTCGGAGGGCGGATCAGCCCCAGCATTTT. Its protein is CASSLGRRADQPQHF.

The genes are TRBV5-8 and TRBJ2-1; tentatively, D is TRBD1 (6 bases). The germline CDR1 and CDR2 sequences are SGHTS and YDEGEE. V lost 5 bases to trimming and J lost 6 bases, with 9 bases between them. The length of the CDR3 is 12 residues. CDR3 sequence reads: CASRRQVNEQFF. DNA of the CDR3: TGTGCCAGCAGGCGACAGGTCAATGAGCAGTTCTTC. Using reference TRBV5-8 and TRBJ2-1 for the parts outside the CDR3, the full variable domain is EAGVTQSPTHLIKTRGQQATLRCSPISGHTSVYWYQQALGLGLQFLLWYDEGEERNRGNFPPRFSGRQFPNYSSELNVNALELEDSALYLCASRRQVNEQFFGPGTRLTVL.

The V and J genes are TRBV6-5 and TRBJ2-7; no clear D. Germline V gene data show CDR1 as MNHEY and CDR2 as SVGAGI. The V and J ends lost 0 bases and 5 bases respectively, with 8 bases between them. The CDR3 covers 13 residues. CDR3 residues: CASSYSRSNEQYF. CDR3 sequence (DNA): TGTGCCAGCAGTTACTCGAGATCCAACGAGCAGTACTTC.